The 23 T cell receptor beta chains listed next were all sequenced from one sample in a study of cytomegalovirus exposure and HLA in healthy donors. The PCR contained 60 Vbeta and 13 Jbeta primers. The method was immunoSEQ multiplex PCR; TCRdb's version includes in-frame clones alone and lacks a portion of them. This table has approximately 120,000 clones, 69% appearing once. The sequencing sample was made of PBMCs. The source is a woman between 65 and 79 years old in good health and CMV-seropositive.

This clone was counted a few times. The chain joins TRBV7-6 to TRBJ1-1; TRBD1 is a possible D gene (5 bases). Trimming removed 7 bases at V and 8 bases at J, with 17 bases between. The CDR3 consists of 13 residues. CDR1 is SGHVS and CDR2 is FNYEAQ in the germline V gene. Here the CDR3 reads CASTPGVGGEAFF. CDR3 bases: TGTGCCAGCACGCCTGGGGTGGGGGGGGAAGCTTTCTTT.

The CDR3 is CAWSPGSNSPLHF. For the CDR3, the DNA is TGTGCCTGGAGTCCGGGGTCCAATTCACCCCTCCACTTT. This chain connects TRBV30 to TRBJ1-6; D uncertain. This CDR3 is 13 amino acids long. Trimming left V 2 bases short and J 7 bases short, with 9 bases between. Germline CDR1 GTSNPN, CDR2 SVGIG (reference sequence).

This clone was recorded a few times. This rearrangement joins TRBV6-5 to TRBJ1-1; D is uncertain. This CDR3 is 16 amino acids long. CDR1 and CDR2 from the germline V gene are MNHEY and SVGAGI. Trimming took 0 bases from V and 1 from J, leaving 12 bases between them. The CDR3 nucleotides are TGTGCCAGCAGTTACTCCGCTCAGGTGGGGAACACTGAAGCTTTCTTT. This codes for CASSYSAQVGNTEAFF.

This chain uses TRBV18 with TRBJ2-7; maybe TRBD2 (5 bases). Germline assignment: CDR1 KGHSH and CDR2 LQKENI. The length of the CDR3 is 14 residues. V was pared by 8 bases and J by 0 bases, with 14 bases between. This CDR3 is CASGPGVSSYEQYF. The CDR3 DNA reads TGTGCCAGCGGGCCCGGGGTTAGCTCCTACGAGCAGTACTTC.

CDR3 region: CASSSGNEQYF. DNA of the CDR3: TGTGCCAGCAGCTCAGGTAACGAGCAGTACTTC. The chain links TRBV13 to TRBJ2-7; no firm D call. CDR3 size: 11 residues. Between the trimmed V and J ends, which lost 4 bases and 5 bases, there was a span of 6 bases. Per the germline V gene, CDR1 is PRHDT and CDR2 is FYEKMQ (reference sequence).

The chain couples TRBV18 to TRBJ2-7, with D perhaps matching TRBD1 (5 bases). Trimming removed 0 bases at V and 7 bases at J, with 13 bases between. The CDR3 totals 14 residues. The V gene's germline CDR1 is KGHSH and CDR2 LQKENI. The CDR3 region is CASSPPASSGEQYF. The CDR3 coding sequence is TGTGCCAGCTCACCACCGGCCAGTTCAGGGGAGCAGTACTTC.

V usage is TRBV7-6 and J usage is TRBJ2-1, with no clear D. The germline V and J ends were trimmed by 6 bases and 8 bases, with 11 bases remaining between them. This CDR3 has 12 amino acids. Germline CDR1 reads SGHVS; CDR2 reads FNYEAQ. This CDR3 reads CASSSMSDEQFF. The CDR3 DNA sequence: TGTGCCAGCAGTTCTATGAGTGATGAGCAGTTCTTC.

This chain uses TRBV29-1 with TRBJ2-1; D possibly corresponds to TRBD2 (6 bases). Germline V gene lookup returns CDR1 SQVTM and CDR2 ANQGSEA. V lost 4 bases and J lost 9, with 16 bases in between. This CDR3 is 13 amino acids long. The CDR3 protein is CSVVRDFSSEQFF. CDR3 nucleotide sequence: TGCAGCGTTGTTAGGGACTTCTCAAGTGAGCAGTTCTTC.

The chain uses TRBV6-1 and TRBJ1-5; the D gene is possibly TRBD1 (5 bases). V was clipped by 4 bases and J by 1 base, with 14 bases between them. The germline gives CDR1 MNHNS, CDR2 SASEGT. The CDR3 is 16 residues long. CDR3 bases: TGTGCCAGCAGTGTCTCCCAGGGATTGAGCAATCAGCCCCAGCATTTT. Residues: CASSVSQGLSNQPQHF.

V is TRBV6-5 and J is TRBJ1-1; D is unresolved. V dropped 6 bases and J dropped 1 base, with 9 bases sitting between them. The CDR3 is made up of 13 amino acids. Germline CDR1 is MNHEY and CDR2 is SVGAGI. The CDR3 DNA sequence: TGTGCCAGCAGAAAAACTCAGAACACTGAAGCTTTCTTT. Encoded protein: CASRKTQNTEAFF.

The gene calls are TRBV7-2 and TRBJ2-7; 12 nucleotides agree with TRBD2. There are 16 residues in the CDR3. V was pared by 5 bases and J by 1 base, with 6 bases of the junction left unmatched. The germline gives CDR1 SGHTA, CDR2 FQGNSA. CDR3 sequence: CASSTKTSGGSYEQYF. Written as DNA, the CDR3 is TGTGCCAGCAGCACTAAGACTAGCGGGGGATCCTACGAGCAGTACTTC.

This clone was seen only a few times. This rearrangement joins TRBV2 to TRBJ2-5, with 9 bases aligning to TRBD2. V trimming: 8 bases; J trimming: 1 base; junction bases outside the gene matches: 5. The CDR3 consists of 14 residues. Germline V gives CDR1 SNHLY, CDR2 FYNNEI. The CDR3: CASGERGVQETQYF. The CDR3 DNA reads as TGTGCCAGCGGGGAGCGGGGGGTCCAAGAGACCCAGTACTTC.

The chain uses TRBV6-5 and TRBJ1-2, with 8 nucleotides matching TRBD1. The V gene end was trimmed by 4 bases and the J gene end by 4 bases; junction bases not matched to a gene: 8. Germline CDR1 is MNHEY and CDR2 is SVGAGI. This CDR3 contains 15 residues. CDR3 bases: TGTGCCAGCAGTTCCCACAGGGGGTGGGTCTATGGCTACACCTTC. Translation: CASSSHRGWVYGYTF.

V is TRBV5-1 and J is TRBJ2-2, with TRBD2 identical over 9 bases. The CDR3 spans 14 residues. Germline V gene lookup returns CDR1 SGHRS and CDR2 YFSETQ. Trimming at V came to 6 bases and at J to 3 bases, leaving 3 bases not matched to a gene. The CDR3 protein is CASNPSGDTGELFF. As DNA, the CDR3 is TGCGCCAGCAACCCTAGCGGGGACACCGGGGAGCTGTTTTTT.

This clone was seen a handful of times. The chain links TRBV19 to TRBJ1-1; D is uncertain. Germline V gene lookup returns CDR1 LNHDA and CDR2 SQIVND (reference sequence). The CDR3 covers 13 residues. V shed 9 bases and J shed 3 bases, with 14 bases lying between them. CDR3: CASQGPEDTEAFF. In DNA form, the CDR3 reads TGTGCCAGCCAAGGCCCCGAGGACACTGAAGCTTTCTTT.

The rearrangement uses TRBV11-3 and TRBJ2-5, with TRBD2 identical over 14 bases. Germline V gene data show CDR1 as SGHNT and CDR2 as YENEEA. The CDR3 sequence is 17 residues long. After removal of 5 bases from V and 5 bases from J, the junction contained 10 bases not matched to a gene. CDR3 bases: TGTGCCAGCAGCGAGGGGACTAGCGGGGGCCCGGGTGAGACCCAGTACTTC. Amino acids: CASSEGTSGGPGETQYF.

The chain couples TRBV30 to TRBJ1-6; D gene uncertain. V was shortened by 5 bases and J by 0 bases, with 17 bases between the two germline ends. The CDR3 length is 17 residues. Per germline, CDR1 GTSNPN and CDR2 SVGIG (reference sequence). The CDR3 reads CAWQPGVRSSYNSPLHF. The CDR3 region has the DNA TGTGCCTGGCAACCGGGAGTGAGGAGCTCCTATAATTCACCCCTCCACTTT.

The chain couples TRBV30 to TRBJ2-3, with 10 bases aligning to TRBD2. CDR3 length: 15 amino acids. V shed 0 bases, J shed 4 bases, and the junction held 4 bases outside the gene matches. The germline V gene has CDR1 GTSNPN and CDR2 SVGIG (reference sequence). This CDR3 is CAWSVGAGGSDTQYF. As DNA, the CDR3 is TGTGCCTGGAGTGTCGGAGCGGGGGGGTCAGATACGCAGTATTTT.

The chain combines TRBV7-9 with TRBJ2-5; D might be TRBD2 (6 bases). This CDR3 is built from 14 residues. Germline lookup yields CDR1 SEHNR and CDR2 FQNEAQ (reference sequence). Trimming stripped 0 bases from V and 4 bases from J, with 9 bases between. The CDR3 region has the DNA TGTGCCAGCAGCTTAGCGCTGGGACTAGAGACCCAGTACTTC. It yields the protein CASSLALGLETQYF.

The chain recombines TRBV29-1 with TRBJ1-3; D is possibly TRBD1 (5 bases). This CDR3 is 12 amino acids long. The germline V gene encodes CDR1 SQVTM and CDR2 ANQGSEA. V was cut by 7 bases and J by 4 bases, with 11 bases left in between. The CDR3 is CSAFGGGNTIYF. CDR3 nucleotide sequence: TGCAGCGCCTTCGGGGGGGGAAACACCATATATTTT. Based on the CDR3 plus reference TRBV29-1 and TRBJ1-3, the full variable domain is SAVISQKPSRDICQRGTSLTIQCQVDSQVTMMFWYRQQPGQSLTLIATANQGSEATYESGFVIDKFPISRPNLTFSTLTVSNMSPEDSSIYLCSAFGGGNTIYFGEGSWLTVV.

The chain carries TRBV29-1 and TRBJ1-1; TRBD1 agrees at 7 bases. With V trimmed by 7 bases and J by 2 bases, 4 bases remained unmatched. The V gene's germline CDR1 is SQVTM and CDR2 ANQGSEA. The CDR3 covers 12 residues. The DNA of the CDR3 is TGCAGCGCTTCAGGGGGTAACACTGAAGCTTTCTTT. Protein product: CSASGGNTEAFF.

In its sample, this clone was seen once. The rearrangement links TRBV7-3 to TRBJ2-2, with D possibly being TRBD2 (6 bases). The CDR3 sequence is 13 residues long. V gave up 6 bases and J gave up 6 bases, with 11 bases separating them. Germline V lookup: CDR1 SGHTA, CDR2 FQGTGA. The CDR3 loop reads CASRGGNAGELFF. CDR3 nucleotide sequence: TGTGCCAGCAGGGGGGGAAACGCCGGGGAGCTGTTTTTT.

The count of this clone is one. The rearrangement uses TRBV30 and TRBJ2-1, with 10 bases lining up with TRBD2. V shed 3 bases, J shed 2 bases, and the junction held 10 bases outside the gene matches. Germline V gives CDR1 GTSNPN, CDR2 SVGIG (reference sequence). The CDR3 loop spans 17 amino acids. CDR3 residues: CAWRVSGGLTPYNEQFF. CDR3 sequence (DNA): TGTGCCTGGAGGGTTAGCGGGGGGCTCACCCCCTACAATGAGCAGTTCTTC.